This entry is about one TCR beta chain. These data come from a study of Ad26.COV2.S vaccination and SARS-CoV-2 variants. Looked up from germline, CDR1 is SGHTA and CDR2 is FQGNSA. This CDR3 has 14 residues. Trimming removed 1 base from V and 2 bases from J, with 9 bases in between. Specified treatment: some 20 received Ad26.COV2.S at low or high dose, single or two shots; roughly 5 received placebo; per-sample allocation not given. Day 63 after the first vaccine or placebo injection was the time point for sampling. Generated by immunoSEQ multiplex PCR, the TCRdb table keeps only in-frame clones and is missing some. The sample includes about 320,000 clones, roughly 86% of them seen just once.

The TCR originated in a person between 18 and 65 years old who received the Ad26.COV2.S COVID-19 vaccine or a placebo. The material was peripheral blood, obtained in a trial of Ad26.COV2.S vaccine versus placebo. V and J are TRBV7-2 and TRBJ2-7, with D unclear. CDR3 coding DNA: TGTGCCAGCAGCTTAGATCCGGGCCCCTACGAGCAGTACTTC. This gives the protein CASSLDPGPYEQYF.